This T cell receptor (beta chain) was retrieved from a study of blood T cell repertoires in COVID-19. The repertoire was sequenced with immunoSEQ multiplex PCR; TCRdb's copy has only in-frame clones and lacks some. The data contain 80,000 to 95,000 clones, over 70% of them singletons. The CDR3 is made up of 14 amino acids. Germline V gene data show CDR1 as SEHNR and CDR2 as FQNEAQ (reference sequence). J gave up 6 bases and V 5 bases, and 8 bases lay outside the gene matches. The chain joins TRBV7-9 to TRBJ1-2; 8 nucleotides match TRBD1. The sequenced sample consisted of peripheral blood. The receptor was isolated from an elderly woman with active or convalescent COVID-19. CDR3: CASSNLQGADGYTF. CDR3 sequence (DNA): TGTGCCAGCAGCAACCTCCAGGGGGCGGATGGCTACACCTTC.